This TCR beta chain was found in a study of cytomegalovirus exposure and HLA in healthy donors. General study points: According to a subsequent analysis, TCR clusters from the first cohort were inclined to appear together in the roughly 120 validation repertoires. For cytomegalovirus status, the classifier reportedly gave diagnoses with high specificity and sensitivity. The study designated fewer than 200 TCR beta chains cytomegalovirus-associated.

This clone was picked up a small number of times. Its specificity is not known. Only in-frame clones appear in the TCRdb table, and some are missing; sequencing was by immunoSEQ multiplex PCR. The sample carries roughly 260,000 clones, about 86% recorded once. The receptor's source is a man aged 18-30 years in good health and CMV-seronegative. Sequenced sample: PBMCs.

CDR3 protein: CASRSPGLYEQYF. CDR3 DNA: TGTGCCAGCAGGTCTCCGGGACTCTACGAGCAGTACTTC. The chain is built from TRBV6-5 and TRBJ2-7, with D possibly being TRBD2 (6 bases). This CDR3 comprises 13 residues. Germline lookup yields CDR1 MNHEY and CDR2 SVGAGI. The V and J ends lost 6 bases and 3 bases respectively, with 12 bases between them.